The next 2 T cell receptor beta chains were all read from a single sample in a study of blood T cell repertoires in COVID-19. Clones were sequenced by immunoSEQ multiplex PCR, and TCRdb holds only the in-frame ones, with some missing. The repertoire holds roughly 92,000 clones, 90% seen once, with around 5% in the top ten. The sample was peripheral blood. All receptors derive from a man between 50 and 59 years old with acute or convalescent COVID-19.

The chain recombines TRBV11-3 with TRBJ2-1; D might be TRBD2 (6 bases). Per the germline V gene, CDR1 is SGHNT and CDR2 is YENEEA. The V end lost 3 bases, the J end lost 5 bases, and 26 bases lay between the germline ends. This CDR3 region has 19 residues. This CDR3 is CASSFTGTGIESPHNEQFF. The CDR3 region has the DNA TGTGCCAGCAGCTTTACCGGGACTGGGATAGAATCGCCCCACAATGAGCAGTTCTTC.

The J gene is TRBJ2-1, the V gene TRBV5-1; 8 nucleotides line up with TRBD2. V shed 4 bases, J shed 0 bases, and the junction held 6 bases outside the gene matches. This CDR3 comprises 16 residues. Germline V CDR1 and CDR2: SGHRS, YFSETQ. CDR3 loop: CASSVITSGSYNEQFF. For the CDR3, the DNA is TGCGCCAGCAGCGTCATCACTAGCGGCTCCTACAATGAGCAGTTCTTC. Variable domain in full (rest from reference TRBV5-1 and TRBJ2-1): KAGVTQTPRYLIKTRGQQVTLSCSPISGHRSVSWYQQTPGQGLQFLFEYFSETQRNKGNFPGRFSGRQFSNSRSEMNVSTLELGDSALYLCASSVITSGSYNEQFFGPGTRLTVL.